This TCR beta chain was observed in a study of blood T cell repertoires in COVID-19. V lost 0 bases to trimming and J lost 6 bases, with 10 bases between them. This CDR3 contains 13 residues. Germline V lookup: CDR1 SGHDT, CDR2 YYEEEE. Produced via immunoSEQ multiplex PCR; TCRdb's table is partial and in-frame only. This repertoire shows about 42,000 clones, around four fifths found once; its top ten account for roughly 5.7%. The specimen sequenced was peripheral blood. The source of this sequence is a man aged 45-65 years with active COVID-19. This chain connects TRBV5-6 to TRBJ2-7; D possibly corresponds to TRBD1 (6 bases). The CDR3 DNA reads TGTGCCAGCAGCTTGGTAGGGGGAGCCGAGCAGTACTTC. This sequence encodes CASSLVGGAEQYF. The entire variable domain, with the rest obtained from reference TRBV5-6 and TRBJ2-7, is as follows: DAGVTQSPTHLIKTRGQQVTLRCSPKSGHDTVSWYQQALGQGPQFIFQYYEEEERQRGNFPDRFSGHQFPNYSSELNVNALLLGDSALYLCASSLVGGAEQYFGPGTRLTVT.